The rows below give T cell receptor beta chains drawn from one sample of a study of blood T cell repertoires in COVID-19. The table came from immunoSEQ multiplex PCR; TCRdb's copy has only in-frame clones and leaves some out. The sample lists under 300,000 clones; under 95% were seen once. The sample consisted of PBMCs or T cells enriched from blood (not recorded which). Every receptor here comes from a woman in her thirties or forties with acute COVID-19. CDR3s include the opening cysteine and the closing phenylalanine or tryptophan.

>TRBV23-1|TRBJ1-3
CASSHSSGTSRTIYF
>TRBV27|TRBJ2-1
CASSWAEGNEQFF
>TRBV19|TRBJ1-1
CASTAQGNTEAFF
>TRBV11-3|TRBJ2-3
CASSLGGTQYF
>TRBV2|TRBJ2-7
CASGRGTGGVEQYF
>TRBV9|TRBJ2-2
CASSAQGGGTNTGELFF
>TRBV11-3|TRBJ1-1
CASSFEGWGRMNTEAFF
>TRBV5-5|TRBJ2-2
CASSKGLAGGNTGELFF
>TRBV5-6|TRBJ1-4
CASSSRDRAEEKLFF
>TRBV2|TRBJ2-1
CASSETSGNEQFF
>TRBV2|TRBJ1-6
CASKGTGGYSPLHF
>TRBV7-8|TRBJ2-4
CASSLSLAAGVSVKNIQYF
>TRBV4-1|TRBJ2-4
CASSQERLAGWNIQYF
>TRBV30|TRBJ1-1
CAWIVGTEAFF
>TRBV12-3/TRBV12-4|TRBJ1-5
CASSSKGDQPQHF
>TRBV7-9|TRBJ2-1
CASSLREGIEQFF
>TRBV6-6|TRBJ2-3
CASRLTDTQYF
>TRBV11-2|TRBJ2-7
CASTPDRGGYEQYF
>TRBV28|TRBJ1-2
CASSFFRQNYGYTF
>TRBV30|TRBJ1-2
CAWSANLQDGYTF
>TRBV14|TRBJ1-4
CASSQPRAGWGEKLFF